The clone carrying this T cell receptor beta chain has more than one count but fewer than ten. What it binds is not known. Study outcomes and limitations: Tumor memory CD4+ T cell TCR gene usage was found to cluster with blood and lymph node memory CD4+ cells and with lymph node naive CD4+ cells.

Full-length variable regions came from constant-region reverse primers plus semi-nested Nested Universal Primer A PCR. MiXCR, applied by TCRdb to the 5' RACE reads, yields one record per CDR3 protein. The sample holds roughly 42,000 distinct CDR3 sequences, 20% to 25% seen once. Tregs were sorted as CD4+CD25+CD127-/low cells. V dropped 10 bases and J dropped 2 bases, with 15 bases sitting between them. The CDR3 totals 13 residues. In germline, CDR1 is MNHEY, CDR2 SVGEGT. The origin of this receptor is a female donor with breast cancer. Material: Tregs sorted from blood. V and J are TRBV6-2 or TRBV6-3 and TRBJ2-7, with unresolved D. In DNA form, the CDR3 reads TGTGCCACCCCCCGACTCCCGACCTACGAGCAGTACTTC. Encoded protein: CATPRLPTYEQYF.